The next 11 T cell receptor beta chains were all read from a single sample in a study of shared clonotypes between healthy human individuals. Sequenced by immunoSEQ multiplex PCR; TCRdb stores in-frame clones only, minus some. This sample yields some 2 million clones, of which approximately 94% are seen a single time; 0.95% to 1.5% belongs to the top ten. Naive CD8 cells lacked CD45RO, underwent positive selection for CCR7 and left out terminally differentiated effector memory CD45RA+ cells. Input material: naive CD8+ T cells sorted from blood. These receptors were collected from a young man in good health.

The V gene is TRBV23-1, the J gene TRBJ2-7, with 7 bases identical to TRBD1. TRBV23-1 is flagged as an ORF with uncertain function. The CDR3 sequence is 14 residues long. V gave up 4 bases and J gave up 6 bases; unmatched junction bases: 9. CDR3 DNA sequence: TGCGCCAGCAGTCTGGGACAGCCACCCTGCGAGCAGTACTTC. Its translation is CASSLGQPPCEQYF.

The rearrangement uses TRBV27 and TRBJ2-7, with 7 bases matching TRBD2. The junction had 4 bases not matched to a gene; V was cut back by 4 bases and J by 1 base. Per germline, CDR1 MNHEY and CDR2 SMNVEV (reference sequence). This CDR3 contains 14 residues. CDR3: CASSYFGGSYEQYF. The CDR3 region has the DNA TGTGCCAGCAGTTACTTCGGGGGGTCCTACGAGCAGTACTTC.

The chain has TRBV15 and TRBJ1-1; D is possibly TRBD1 (5 bases). Germline V lookup: CDR1 LNHNV, CDR2 YYDKDF (reference sequence). V lost 0 bases and J 6 bases, leaving 5 bases between the germline ends. The CDR3 contains 12 residues. In DNA form, the CDR3 reads TGTGCCACCAGCAGAGACAGGGCTGAAGCTTTCTTT. This sequence encodes CATSRDRAEAFF.

V is TRBV4-1 and J is TRBJ1-2; 9 positions match TRBD1. Germline loops: CDR1 MGHRA, CDR2 YSYEKL. The J segment lost 0 bases and the V segment lost 2 bases, leaving 4 bases of the junction unmatched. This CDR3 is built from 16 residues. The CDR3 loop reads CASSQKQGATNYGYTF. The CDR3 DNA sequence: TGCGCCAGCAGCCAAAAACAGGGGGCTACTAACTATGGCTACACCTTC.

V gene TRBV4-3 combines with J gene TRBJ2-3; D is tentatively TRBD1 or TRBD2 (5 bases each). CDR1 LGHNA and CDR2 YSLEER come from the germline V gene. Trimming cost V 1 base and J 0 bases, with 11 bases left between them. CDR3 length: 16 amino acids. CDR3 nucleotides: TGCGCCAGCAGCCAAGTTAACGGGGCAAGCACAGATACGCAGTATTTT. It codes for CASSQVNGASTDTQYF.

The chain recombines TRBV9 with TRBJ2-1, with TRBD1 identical over 7 bases. The germline V gene encodes CDR1 SGDLS and CDR2 YYNGEE. The CDR3 sequence is 13 residues long. Trimming took 3 bases from V and 5 from J; bases not matched to a gene: 2. CDR3 in amino acids: CASSAGQNNEQFF. As DNA, the CDR3 is TGTGCCAGCAGCGCGGGACAGAACAATGAGCAGTTCTTC.

The V and J genes are TRBV5-5 and TRBJ2-7; either TRBD1 or TRBD2 may supply D (5 bases each). Germline CDR1 SGHKS, CDR2 YYEKEE (reference sequence). Trimming shortened V by 3 bases and J by 3 bases, and 7 bases separated the two germline ends. There are 12 residues in the CDR3. CDR3 nucleotide sequence: TGTGCCAGCAGCTGGGACGACTACGAGCAGTACTTC. Translating it yields CASSWDDYEQYF.

The chain is built from TRBV4-2 and TRBJ2-2; D is ambiguous. This CDR3 contains 14 residues. Germline V gives CDR1 LGHNA, CDR2 YNFKEQ. The germline V and J ends were trimmed by 0 bases and 3 bases, with 5 bases remaining between them. CDR3 sequence: CASSQDPDTGELFF. The CDR3 DNA reads TGTGCCAGCAGCCAAGATCCCGACACCGGGGAGCTGTTTTTT.

The gene calls are TRBV27 and TRBJ2-2; the D gene could be TRBD1 or TRBD2 (5 bases each). The CDR3 is made up of 14 amino acids. With 6 bases removed from V and 3 bases from J, the gap between germline ends came to 11 bases. The germline CDR1 and CDR2 sequences are MNHEY and SMNVEV (reference sequence). Here the CDR3 DNA reads TGTGCCAGCAGCCCCGGGACCTACACCGGGGAGCTGTTTTTT. Translated: CASSPGTYTGELFF.

Note on this clone: As the CDR3 is not closed by the conserved phenylalanine or tryptophan, this likely results from a read error. The DNA is left out, because the CDR3 cannot be placed on it with certainty; the CDR3 is given as TCRdb lists it. The chain recombines TRBV10-2 with TRBJ1-4; the D call of TRBD1 is as the table states it, not checked on the DNA. Germline V gene data show CDR1 as WSHSY and CDR2 as SAAADI. The CDR3 has 13 amino acids, counting both end residues. CDR3 amino acids: CASSEEFTGQYRY.

V and J are TRBV14 and TRBJ2-1; the match to TRBD2 covers 8 bases. The V and J ends lost 2 bases and 2 bases, in that order; junction bases with no gene match: 5. The CDR3 sequence is 16 residues long. The germline V gene has CDR1 SGHDN and CDR2 FVKESK. The CDR3 here is CASSQSAGLAYNEQFF. CDR3 nucleotides: TGTGCCAGCAGCCAAAGTGCGGGACTAGCCTACAATGAGCAGTTCTTC.